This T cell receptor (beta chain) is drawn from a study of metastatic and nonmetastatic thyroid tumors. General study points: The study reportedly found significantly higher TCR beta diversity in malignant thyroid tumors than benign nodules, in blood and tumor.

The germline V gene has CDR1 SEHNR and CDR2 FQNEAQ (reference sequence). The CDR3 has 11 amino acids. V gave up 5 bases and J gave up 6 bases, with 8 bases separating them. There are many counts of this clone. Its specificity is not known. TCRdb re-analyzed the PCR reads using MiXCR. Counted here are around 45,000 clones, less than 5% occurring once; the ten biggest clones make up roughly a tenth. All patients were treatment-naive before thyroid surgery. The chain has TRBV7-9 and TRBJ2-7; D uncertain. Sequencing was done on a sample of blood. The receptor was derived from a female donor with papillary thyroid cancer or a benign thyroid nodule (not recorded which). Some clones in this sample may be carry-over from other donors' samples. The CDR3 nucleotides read TGTGCCAGCAGCCATGGAAGCGAGCAGTACTTC. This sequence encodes CASSHGSEQYF.